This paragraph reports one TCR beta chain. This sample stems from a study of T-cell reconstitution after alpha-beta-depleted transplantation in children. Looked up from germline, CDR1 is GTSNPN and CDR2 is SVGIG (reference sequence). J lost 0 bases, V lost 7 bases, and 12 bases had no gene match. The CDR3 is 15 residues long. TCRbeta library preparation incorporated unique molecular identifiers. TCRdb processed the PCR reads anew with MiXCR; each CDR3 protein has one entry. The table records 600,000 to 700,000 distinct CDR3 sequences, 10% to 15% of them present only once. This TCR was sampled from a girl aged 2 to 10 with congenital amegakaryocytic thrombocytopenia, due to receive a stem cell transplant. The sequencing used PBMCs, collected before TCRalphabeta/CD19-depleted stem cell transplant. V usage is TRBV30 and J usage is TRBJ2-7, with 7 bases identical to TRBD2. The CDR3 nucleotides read TGTGCCTACAACGGGGCGCGGGAGAGCTCCTACGAGCAGTACTTC. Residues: CAYNGARESSYEQYF.